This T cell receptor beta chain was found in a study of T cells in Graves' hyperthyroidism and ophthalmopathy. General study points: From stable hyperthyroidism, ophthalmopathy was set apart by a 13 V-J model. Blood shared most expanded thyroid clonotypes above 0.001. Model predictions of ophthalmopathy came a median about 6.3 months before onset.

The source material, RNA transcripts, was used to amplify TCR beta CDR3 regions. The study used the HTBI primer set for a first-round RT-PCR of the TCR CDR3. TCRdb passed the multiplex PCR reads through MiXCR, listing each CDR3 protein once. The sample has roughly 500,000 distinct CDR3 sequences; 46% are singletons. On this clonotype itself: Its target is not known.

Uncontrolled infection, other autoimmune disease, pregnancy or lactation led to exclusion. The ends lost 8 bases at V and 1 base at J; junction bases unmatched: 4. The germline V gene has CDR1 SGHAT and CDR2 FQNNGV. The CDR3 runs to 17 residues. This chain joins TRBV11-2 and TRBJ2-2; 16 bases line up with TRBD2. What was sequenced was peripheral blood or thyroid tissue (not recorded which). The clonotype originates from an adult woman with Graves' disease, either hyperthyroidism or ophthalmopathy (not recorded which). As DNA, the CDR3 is TGTGCCAGCGGGGGACTAGCGGGAGGGATGAACACCGGGGAGCTGTTTTTT. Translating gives CASGGLAGGMNTGELFF. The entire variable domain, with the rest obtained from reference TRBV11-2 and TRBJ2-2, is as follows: EAGVAQSPRYKIIEKRQSVAFWCNPISGHATLYWYQQILGQGPKLLIQFQNNGVVDDSQLPKDRFSAERLKGVDSTLKIQPAKLEDSAVYLCASGGLAGGMNTGELFFGEGSRLTVL.